The next 2 T cell receptor beta chains were all read from a single sample in a study of blood T cell repertoires in COVID-19. Assay used: immunoSEQ multiplex PCR; TCRdb lists only in-frame clones, some missing. This repertoire shows some 140,000 clones, 91% found once; its top ten account for less than 0.6%. The specimen was peripheral blood. The receptors shown here come from a man over 45 with acute or convalescent COVID-19.

This chain connects TRBV2 to TRBJ2-2; 9 bases line up with TRBD2. The CDR3 runs to 17 residues. Losses at the gene ends were 4 bases for V and 5 bases for J; bases not matched to a gene: 11. Germline V lookup: CDR1 SNHLY, CDR2 FYNNEI. This CDR3 is CASSANSGGPGTGELFF. DNA for the CDR3: TGTGCCAGCAGTGCCAATAGCGGGGGCCCGGGGACCGGGGAGCTGTTTTTT.

The gene calls are TRBV2 and TRBJ1-4; 10 bases are a match to TRBD1. The CDR3 has 15 residues. Trimming took 4 bases from V and 7 from J; bases not matched to a gene: 6. Germline V CDR1 and CDR2: SNHLY, FYNNEI. Here the CDR3 DNA reads TGTGCCAGCAGTGGAGGGACAGGGGTATCTGAAAAACTGTTTTTT. It yields the protein CASSGGTGVSEKLFF.